This is a list of T cell receptor beta chains from one sample in a study of cytomegalovirus exposure and HLA in healthy donors. The method was immunoSEQ multiplex PCR; TCRdb's version includes in-frame clones alone and lacks a portion of them. The sample includes under 200,000 clones, around 83% of them seen just once. Sample: PBMCs. These receptors were collected from a man aged 50-60 years in good health and CMV-seropositive. Both conserved end residues are part of each CDR3. The order of the fields is V gene, J gene, clone size, D gene, CDR3 protein, CDR3 DNA. A D gene is named only where the DNA matches it firmly. Only some rows state a clone size, as once, few, many or a class for expanded clones.

v_gene: TRBV5-1; j_gene: TRBJ1-1; abundance: .; d_gene: TRBD1; CDR3aa: CASRLTDRGRRTEAFF; CDR3nt: TGCGCCAGCAGACTCACGGACAGGGGGCGAAGGACTGAAGCTTTCTTT
v_gene: TRBV27; j_gene: TRBJ1-2; abundance: .; d_gene: .; CDR3aa: CASSFTGWNGYTF; CDR3nt: TGTGCCAGCAGTTTTACAGGGTGGAATGGCTACACCTTC
v_gene: TRBV5-5; j_gene: TRBJ2-7; abundance: once; d_gene: .; CDR3aa: CASSGINLSYEQYF; CDR3nt: TGTGCCAGCAGCGGCATAAACCTCTCCTACGAGCAGTACTTC
v_gene: TRBV19; j_gene: TRBJ1-1; abundance: .; d_gene: .; CDR3aa: CASSFSRSISNTEAFF; CDR3nt: TGTGCCAGTAGTTTTAGTCGTTCCATATCGAACACTGAAGCTTTCTTT
v_gene: TRBV11-2; j_gene: TRBJ2-1; abundance: .; d_gene: TRBD1; CDR3aa: CASRLRGHEQFF; CDR3nt: TGTGCCAGCAGGCTCAGGGGGCATGAGCAGTTCTTC
v_gene: TRBV7-3; j_gene: TRBJ2-3; abundance: .; d_gene: .; CDR3aa: CASSLGTPTDTQYF; CDR3nt: TGTGCCAGCAGCTTAGGGACTCCCACAGATACGCAGTATTTT
v_gene: TRBV19; j_gene: TRBJ1-5; abundance: once; d_gene: TRBD1; CDR3aa: CASSIGTGGIQPQHF; CDR3nt: TGTGCCAGTAGTATAGGGACAGGGGGGATTCAGCCCCAGCATTTT
v_gene: TRBV4-1; j_gene: TRBJ1-4; abundance: few; d_gene: TRBD1; CDR3aa: CASSLSGTGGEKLFF; CDR3nt: TGCGCCAGCAGCTTATCCGGGACAGGGGGTGAAAAACTGTTTTTT
v_gene: TRBV5-1; j_gene: TRBJ1-6; abundance: .; d_gene: TRBD1; CDR3aa: CASSLQGAIYNSPLHF; CDR3nt: TGCGCCAGCAGCTTACAGGGGGCGATCTATAATTCACCCCTCCACTTT
v_gene: TRBV6-6; j_gene: TRBJ2-3; abundance: .; d_gene: .; CDR3aa: CASSYERTDTQYF; CDR3nt: TGTGCCAGCAGTTACGAGAGGACAGATACGCAGTATTTT
v_gene: TRBV11-3; j_gene: TRBJ1-1; abundance: few; d_gene: TRBD1; CDR3aa: CASSQKDRGNTEAFF; CDR3nt: TGTGCCAGCAGCCAAAAGGACAGGGGGAACACTGAAGCTTTCTTT
v_gene: TRBV5-4; j_gene: TRBJ2-2; abundance: .; d_gene: TRBD1; CDR3aa: CASSLKGALTGELFF; CDR3nt: TGTGCCAGCAGCTTGAAGGGGGCGCTCACCGGGGAGCTGTTTTTT
v_gene: TRBV15; j_gene: TRBJ1-1; abundance: .; d_gene: .; CDR3aa: CATSRDGANTEAFF; CDR3nt: TGTGCCACCAGCAGAGATGGGGCGAACACTGAAGCTTTCTTT
v_gene: TRBV7-2; j_gene: TRBJ2-1; abundance: .; d_gene: .; CDR3aa: CASSRNARRSSYNEQFF; CDR3nt: TGTGCCAGCAGCCGCAACGCACGGAGAAGTTCCTACAATGAGCAGTTCTTC
v_gene: TRBV6-4; j_gene: TRBJ1-6; abundance: few; d_gene: .; CDR3aa: CASSYPGSPLHF; CDR3nt: TGTGCCAGCAGTTACCCCGGTAGCCCCCTCCACTTT
v_gene: TRBV9; j_gene: TRBJ2-2; abundance: .; d_gene: TRBD1; CDR3aa: CASSGVTGGTGELFF; CDR3nt: TGTGCCAGCAGCGGCGTAACAGGGGGCACCGGGGAGCTGTTTTTT
v_gene: TRBV11-3; j_gene: TRBJ2-3; abundance: .; d_gene: .; CDR3aa: CASSLRGLTDTQYF; CDR3nt: TGTGCCAGCAGCCTCCGTGGGCTTACAGATACGCAGTATTTT
v_gene: TRBV10-3; j_gene: TRBJ2-2; abundance: .; d_gene: .; CDR3aa: CAISEGLGELFF; CDR3nt: TGTGCCATCAGTGAGGGACTCGGGGAGCTGTTTTTT
v_gene: TRBV6-1; j_gene: TRBJ1-5; abundance: .; d_gene: .; CDR3aa: CASSELEGWEFSDRHNQPQHF; CDR3nt: TGTGCCAGCAGTGAACTCGAGGGGTGGGAGTTCAGCGACAGGCACAATCAGCCCCAGCATTTT
v_gene: TRBV27; j_gene: TRBJ1-1; abundance: .; d_gene: .; CDR3aa: CASSPYGGMNTEAFF; CDR3nt: TGTGCCAGCAGTCCTTATGGGGGGATGAACACTGAAGCTTTCTTT
v_gene: TRBV15; j_gene: TRBJ1-2; abundance: .; d_gene: .; CDR3aa: CATSREPPAGYGYTF; CDR3nt: TGTGCCACCAGCAGGGAACCTCCGGCGGGGTATGGCTACACCTTC
v_gene: TRBV19; j_gene: TRBJ1-5; abundance: .; d_gene: .; CDR3aa: CASSLGEVPNQPQHF; CDR3nt: TGTGCCAGTAGCCTAGGGGAGGTCCCTAATCAGCCCCAGCATTTT
v_gene: TRBV5-1; j_gene: TRBJ2-7; abundance: .; d_gene: TRBD1; CDR3aa: CASSVSRDRGIYEQYF; CDR3nt: TGCGCCAGCAGCGTCAGCCGGGACAGGGGAATCTACGAGCAGTACTTC
v_gene: TRBV4-1; j_gene: TRBJ1-1; abundance: .; d_gene: .; CDR3aa: CASSQGRQIEAFF; CDR3nt: TGCGCCAGCAGCCAAGGGAGGCAAATTGAAGCTTTCTTT
v_gene: TRBV19; j_gene: TRBJ2-1; abundance: .; d_gene: .; CDR3aa: CASSIGVGPGDEQFF; CDR3nt: TGTGCCAGTAGTATTGGAGTCGGGCCAGGGGATGAGCAGTTCTTC
v_gene: TRBV5-4; j_gene: TRBJ2-7; abundance: .; d_gene: TRBD2; CDR3aa: CASSLYGGTRHYEQYF; CDR3nt: TGTGCCAGCAGCTTGTATGGAGGGACTAGGCACTACGAGCAGTACTTC
v_gene: TRBV6-6; j_gene: TRBJ1-6; abundance: .; d_gene: .; CDR3aa: CASSYSPTMNSPLHF; CDR3nt: TGTGCCAGCAGTTACTCGCCGACAATGAATTCACCCCTCCACTTT
v_gene: TRBV7-2; j_gene: TRBJ2-4; abundance: .; d_gene: TRBD2; CDR3aa: CASSREVGKNIQYF; CDR3nt: TGTGCCAGCAGCCGGGAGGTGGGCAAAAACATTCAGTACTTC
v_gene: TRBV19; j_gene: TRBJ2-6; abundance: .; d_gene: TRBD1; CDR3aa: CASSTGTGGANVLTF; CDR3nt: TGTGCCAGTAGTACGGGGACAGGGGGAGCCAACGTCCTGACTTTC
v_gene: TRBV25-1; j_gene: TRBJ2-1; abundance: .; d_gene: TRBD1; CDR3aa: CASSELGTGVSNEQFF; CDR3nt: TGTGCCAGCAGTGAATTGGGGACAGGAGTGAGCAATGAGCAGTTCTTC
v_gene: TRBV9; j_gene: TRBJ1-2; abundance: .; d_gene: .; CDR3aa: CASSIDRRTNYGYTF; CDR3nt: TGTGCCAGCAGCATAGACAGAAGGACTAACTATGGCTACACCTTC
v_gene: TRBV7-9; j_gene: TRBJ1-3; abundance: few; d_gene: TRBD1; CDR3aa: CASSHQGTGITGNTIYF; CDR3nt: TGTGCCAGCAGCCATCAAGGGACAGGGATCACTGGAAACACCATATATTTT
v_gene: TRBV19; j_gene: TRBJ2-3; abundance: .; d_gene: TRBD2; CDR3aa: CASRTSGSTDTQYF; CDR3nt: TGTGCCAGTAGAACTAGCGGAAGCACAGATACGCAGTATTTT
v_gene: TRBV29-1; j_gene: TRBJ2-7; abundance: once; d_gene: .; CDR3aa: CSVTHSVSYYEQYF; CDR3nt: TGCAGCGTTACCCACTCTGTCTCCTATTACGAGCAGTACTTC
v_gene: TRBV7-9; j_gene: TRBJ2-1; abundance: .; d_gene: TRBD1; CDR3aa: CASSLGTGFSWEQFF; CDR3nt: TGTGCCAGCAGCTTGGGGACAGGGTTCTCGTGGGAGCAGTTCTTC
v_gene: TRBV6-5; j_gene: TRBJ2-1; abundance: .; d_gene: .; CDR3aa: CASSLDSYNEQFF; CDR3nt: TGTGCCAGCAGTCTCGACAGTTACAATGAGCAGTTCTTC
v_gene: TRBV10-3; j_gene: TRBJ2-6; abundance: .; d_gene: .; CDR3aa: CALKRSNGTSGANILTF; CDR3nt: TGTGCCCTAAAAAGGTCTAACGGCACCTCTGGGGCCAACATCCTGACTTTC
v_gene: TRBV28; j_gene: TRBJ2-1; abundance: .; d_gene: TRBD2; CDR3aa: CASSLPSGRALGEQFF; CDR3nt: TGTGCCAGCAGTTTGCCTAGCGGGAGGGCCCTCGGTGAGCAGTTCTTC
v_gene: TRBV11-3; j_gene: TRBJ2-1; abundance: .; d_gene: TRBD1; CDR3aa: CASSPGQGNEQFF; CDR3nt: TGTGCCAGCAGCCCGGGACAGGGCAATGAGCAGTTCTTC
v_gene: TRBV6-1; j_gene: TRBJ1-5; abundance: .; d_gene: .; CDR3aa: CASGGVGAQPQHF; CDR3nt: TGTGCCAGCGGGGGGGTGGGGGCTCAGCCCCAGCATTTT
v_gene: TRBV15; j_gene: TRBJ2-3; abundance: .; d_gene: .; CDR3aa: CATSSAVRTDTQYF; CDR3nt: TGTGCCACCAGCTCAGCGGTACGCACAGATACGCAGTATTTT
v_gene: TRBV7-9; j_gene: TRBJ1-1; abundance: .; d_gene: TRBD1; CDR3aa: CASSRGQGYTEAFF; CDR3nt: TGTGCCAGCAGCCGCGGACAGGGTTACACTGAAGCTTTCTTT
v_gene: TRBV5-1; j_gene: TRBJ2-1; abundance: once; d_gene: TRBD2; CDR3aa: CANSPRGSEGGEQFF; CDR3nt: TGCGCCAACAGCCCCCGGGGAAGCGAGGGAGGGGAGCAGTTCTTC
v_gene: TRBV9; j_gene: TRBJ1-1; abundance: .; d_gene: TRBD1; CDR3aa: CASSVSGTGGVKAEAFF; CDR3nt: TGTGCCAGCAGCGTCTCCGGGACAGGGGGTGTGAAGGCTGAAGCTTTCTTT
v_gene: TRBV7-9; j_gene: TRBJ2-7; abundance: .; d_gene: .; CDR3aa: CASSFTGSSYEQYF; CDR3nt: TGTGCCAGCAGCTTCACCGGGAGTAGCTACGAGCAGTACTTC